Presented here are 27 T cell receptor beta chains from one specimen sequenced in a study of T cells in Graves' hyperthyroidism and ophthalmopathy. TCR beta CDR3 regions were amplified from RNA transcripts. HTBI primers were the set used in a first-round RT-PCR of the TCR CDR3. TCRdb fed the multiplex PCR reads into MiXCR, producing one record per CDR3 protein. The sample holds 300,000 to 450,000 distinct CDR3 sequences, approximately 14% seen once. The specimen was blood. Receptors were obtained from a woman in her sixties or seventies with Graves' hyperthyroidism.

The rearrangement joins TRBV27 to TRBJ2-3; 7 nucleotides agree with TRBD2. Germline trimming cut 2 bases from V and 1 base from J; bases unmatched to any gene: 9. In germline, CDR1 is MNHEY, CDR2 SMNVEV (reference sequence). The CDR3 loop spans 17 amino acids. The CDR3 coding sequence is TGTGCCAGCAGTTTAAAAGCCCCTAGCGGACGCACAGATACGCAGTATTTT. It specifies CASSLKAPSGRTDTQYF.

This clonotype was counted many times. This chain uses TRBV7-9 with TRBJ2-2; 11 nucleotides line up with TRBD1. Germline CDR1 reads SEHNR; CDR2 reads FQNEAQ (reference sequence). Trimming took 2 bases from V and 6 from J; bases not matched to a gene: 5. This CDR3 region has 16 residues. The DNA for the CDR3 is TGTGCCAGCAGCTTAAGGACAGGGGGCACCTCCGGGGAGCTGTTTTTT. It is translated as CASSLRTGGTSGELFF.

Ten or more counts support this clonotype. The rearrangement links TRBV12-3 or TRBV12-4 to TRBJ1-5; D not certain. The germline V and J ends were trimmed by 3 bases and 0 bases, with 18 bases remaining between them. The CDR3 has 18 amino acids. In DNA form, the CDR3 reads TGTGCCAGCAGTTTTATTCGGCAGATATCCCTTAGCAATCAGCCCCAGCATTTT. This translates into CASSFIRQISLSNQPQHF.

This clonotype was recorded many times. V is TRBV2 and J is TRBJ1-4, with unresolved D. This CDR3 region has 13 residues. V was trimmed by 9 bases and J by 8 bases, leaving 16 bases between them. Germline V gene lookup returns CDR1 SNHLY and CDR2 FYNNEI. Written as DNA, the CDR3 is TGTGCCAGTAAAGTTTGGGGAGGAGAAAAACTGTTTTTT. Amino acid sequence: CASKVWGGEKLFF.

This clonotype has more than one count but fewer than ten. The J gene is TRBJ2-5, the V gene TRBV5-4; 12 nucleotides align to TRBD2. CDR3 size: 15 residues. Germline V lookup: CDR1 SGHNT, CDR2 YYREEE (reference sequence). V was clipped by 5 bases and J by 5 bases; unmatched bases: 7. CDR3 sequence: CASSSTSGRAETQYF. The CDR3 DNA is TGTGCCAGCAGTTCGACTAGCGGGAGAGCGGAGACCCAGTACTTC.

This chain links TRBV6-1 with TRBJ1-2; weak D call: TRBD1 (6 bases). Trimming cost V 8 bases and J 3 bases, with 7 bases left between them. Germline loops: CDR1 MNHNS, CDR2 SASEGT. The CDR3 runs 11 residues. DNA of the CDR3: TGTGCCAGCGGGGGCGACTATGGCTACACCTTC. It codes for CASGGDYGYTF.

This clonotype was observed at least ten times. In DNA, the CDR3 is TGTGCCAGCAGCCAGACAGGGGTCAACGAGCAGTACTTC. Protein product: CASSQTGVNEQYF. This chain connects TRBV3-1 to TRBJ2-7, with 8 bases fitting TRBD1. Germline loops: CDR1 LGHDT, CDR2 YNNKEL (reference sequence). The CDR3 loop spans 13 amino acids. V gave up 3 bases and J gave up 5 bases; unmatched junction bases: 3.

The chain combines TRBV12-3 or TRBV12-4 with TRBJ1-5, with D possibly matching TRBD1 (5 bases). The V end was cut by 0 bases, the J end by 2 bases, with 8 bases between. This CDR3 is built from 15 residues. CDR3 amino acids: CASSLAGTGNQPQHF. The DNA for the CDR3 is TGTGCCAGCAGTTTAGCCGGGACGGGCAATCAGCCCCAGCATTTT.

This clonotype was detected many times. The V call is TRBV12-3 or TRBV12-4, the J call TRBJ2-3; tentative D call: TRBD2 (6 bases). Trimming left V 2 bases short and J 1 base short, with 25 bases between. The CDR3 loop spans 20 amino acids. CDR3 region: CASSLIGSIGAGIGTDTQYF. CDR3 bases: TGTGCCAGCAGTTTAATTGGCTCGATCGGGGCGGGAATTGGCACAGATACGCAGTATTTT.

The genes are TRBV6-2 or TRBV6-3 and TRBJ1-1, with 9 bases aligning to TRBD1. Germline V gene lookup returns CDR1 MNHEY and CDR2 SVGEGT. V shed 4 bases, J shed 7 bases, and the junction held 7 bases outside the gene matches. The CDR3 runs 14 residues. DNA for the CDR3: TGTGCCAGCAGTTTACAGGGGGCGCCTAGTGAAGCTTTCTTT. Its protein is CASSLQGAPSEAFF.

This clonotype occurred many times. The chain employs TRBV28 and TRBJ1-1; 7 bases line up with TRBD1. CDR3 length: 16 residues. In germline, CDR1 is MDHEN, CDR2 SYDVKM. The J segment lost 1 base and the V segment lost 2 bases, leaving 7 bases of the junction unmatched. DNA of the CDR3: TGTGCCAGCAGTTTAAGGGGGCTAACCTCGAACACTGAAGCTTTCTTT. Amino acid sequence: CASSLRGLTSNTEAFF.

Ten or more counts support this clonotype. The rearrangement links TRBV20-1 to TRBJ2-7; 8 bases align to TRBD2. CDR1 is DFQATT and CDR2 is SNEGSKA in the germline V gene (reference sequence). The CDR3 extends over 12 amino acids. DNA of the CDR3: TGCAGCGGGGGGGGCGGCACCTACGAGCAGTACTTC. Translated, it gives CSGGGGTYEQYF.

The chain combines TRBV6-5 with TRBJ2-1, with 10 bases lining up with TRBD2. J was trimmed by 7 bases and V by 0 bases; bases with no gene match: 9. The CDR3 is 17 amino acids. The germline V gene encodes CDR1 MNHEY and CDR2 SVGAGI. The CDR3 nucleotides read TGTGCCAGCAGTTACTCCCCAGCGGGAGGGGGTGTGAATGAGCAGTTCTTC. As protein: CASSYSPAGGGVNEQFF.

This clonotype has only a few counts. The chain uses TRBV5-6 and TRBJ1-2; 8 bases are a match to TRBD1. With V trimmed by 1 base and J by 2 bases, 4 bases remained unmatched. CDR3 length: 15 amino acids. Per the germline V gene, CDR1 is SGHDT and CDR2 is YYEEEE. CDR3 region: CASSLLSGGNYGYTF. CDR3 nucleotides: TGTGCCAGCAGCTTGTTGTCAGGGGGCAACTATGGCTACACCTTC.

This clonotype was observed many times. The rearrangement uses TRBV5-4 and TRBJ2-7, with TRBD2 matching 8 bases. Germline V gives CDR1 SGHNT, CDR2 YYREEE (reference sequence). CDR3 length equals 17 residues. V lost 4 bases and J lost 3; bases outside the gene matches: 15. CDR3 sequence: CASSPKSGGAAFYEQYF. In nucleotides, the CDR3 is TGTGCCAGCAGCCCTAAGTCCGGGGGGGCAGCTTTCTACGAGCAGTACTTC.

This clonotype was detected ten times or more. J is TRBJ2-3 and V is TRBV29-1, with D tentatively TRBD1 or TRBD2 (5 bases each). The length of the CDR3 is 14 residues. The germline V gene has CDR1 SQVTM and CDR2 ANQGSEA. Trimming shortened V by 4 bases and J by 0 bases, and 11 bases separated the two germline ends. CDR3 amino acids: CSVGSEGSTDTQYF. CDR3 nucleotides: TGCAGCGTTGGATCAGAGGGGAGCACAGATACGCAGTATTTT.

Ten or more counts support this clonotype. The CDR3 bases are TGTGCCAGCTCACGGTCAGGGGGCGAAGAGACCCAGTACTTC. It encodes CASSRSGGEETQYF. The chain employs TRBV18 and TRBJ2-5; 8 nucleotides align to TRBD1. CDR1 and CDR2 from the germline V gene are KGHSH and LQKENI. V was pared by 4 bases and J by 3 bases, with 4 bases of the junction left unmatched. This CDR3 comprises 14 residues.

This clonotype has at least ten counts. The V gene is TRBV7-9, the J gene TRBJ2-1, with D perhaps matching TRBD2 (5 bases). This CDR3 spans 17 amino acids. Germline-derived CDR1 and CDR2 are SEHNR and FQNEAQ (reference sequence). V lost 5 bases and J lost 6, with 23 bases in between. The CDR3 DNA reads as TGTGCCAGCAGCCCGCCCATCGTTTCGAGGGAATCCAATGAGCAGTTCTTC. It encodes CASSPPIVSRESNEQFF.

The chain carries TRBV15 and TRBJ1-1; 7 bases map to TRBD1. The germline V gene has CDR1 LNHNV and CDR2 YYDKDF (reference sequence). The CDR3 extends over 15 amino acids. Germline trimming cut 3 bases from V and 6 bases from J; bases unmatched to any gene: 10. The CDR3 is CATSSKTGYGSEAFF. As DNA, the CDR3 is TGTGCCACCAGCAGCAAGACAGGGTATGGGTCTGAAGCTTTCTTT.

The V and J genes are TRBV7-2 and TRBJ2-7; 10 bases match TRBD2. Germline-derived CDR1 and CDR2 are SGHTA and FQGNSA. CDR3 size: 15 residues. J was trimmed by 2 bases and V by 5 bases; bases with no gene match: 6. CDR3 sequence: CASSPSSGGPYEQYF. As DNA, the CDR3 is TGTGCCAGCAGCCCTTCTAGCGGGGGTCCCTACGAGCAGTACTTC.

The V call is TRBV24-1, the J call TRBJ2-1; D is possibly TRBD1 (7 bases). The CDR3 consists of 13 residues. Trimming pared 7 bases from V and 6 bases from J, leaving 12 bases between. Germline CDR1 KGHDR, CDR2 SFDVKD. CDR3 in DNA: TGTGCCACCAGCCGACAGGGAGGCAATGAGCAGTTCTTC. It encodes CATSRQGGNEQFF.

This clonotype was seen many times. J is TRBJ1-5 and V is TRBV2; maybe TRBD1 (5 bases). The germline V and J ends were trimmed by 4 bases and 2 bases, with 9 bases remaining between them. From germline, CDR1 is SNHLY and CDR2 FYNNEI. The length of the CDR3 is 14 residues. CDR3 in amino acids: CASSVSGGNQPQHF. In DNA, the CDR3 is TGTGCCAGCAGTGTTTCGGGGGGCAATCAGCCCCAGCATTTT.

This clonotype has ten or more counts. The CDR3 DNA reads as TGTGCCAGCAGAACTCAACTAGGCGGGGAGACCCAGTACTTC. This codes for CASRTQLGGETQYF. The rearrangement uses TRBV2 and TRBJ2-5; a weak D match, TRBD2 (5 bases). Germline V gene lookup returns CDR1 SNHLY and CDR2 FYNNEI. V was trimmed by 6 bases and J by 5 bases, leaving 16 bases between them. The CDR3 length is 14 residues.

V gene TRBV6-1 combines with J gene TRBJ2-7; 9 bases align to TRBD2. Germline assignment: CDR1 MNHNS and CDR2 SASEGT. The CDR3 length is 16 residues. Unmatched junction bases numbered 10, after V lost 7 bases and J lost 0 bases. Written as DNA, the CDR3 is TGTGCCAGCACTACCCATACTAGCGGGTACTCCTACGAGCAGTACTTC. It is translated as CASTTHTSGYSYEQYF.

Ten or more counts support this clonotype. The gene calls are TRBV27 and TRBJ1-5, with D unresolved. The length of the CDR3 is 16 residues. V was pared by 6 bases and J by 1 base, with 16 bases between. Germline values: CDR1 MNHEY, CDR2 SMNVEV (reference sequence). In DNA, the CDR3 is TGTGCCAGCAGCCCCAGCGGGGTGAGGAGCAATCAGCCCCAGCATTTT. Translation: CASSPSGVRSNQPQHF.

The CDR3: CASSPRPGTGELFF. In DNA, the CDR3 is TGTGCCAGCAGCCCCCGTCCGGGCACCGGGGAGCTGTTTTTT. This sequence joins TRBV11-2 and TRBJ2-2; no definite D call. Germline V gene data show CDR1 as SGHAT and CDR2 as FQNNGV. Trimming took off 5 bases at V and 4 bases at J, with 11 bases between the two ends. The CDR3 has 14 residues.

This clonotype appeared many times. The chain joins TRBV12-3 or TRBV12-4 to TRBJ2-3; 12 nucleotides align to TRBD2. Losses at the gene ends were 2 bases for V and 2 bases for J; bases not matched to a gene: 8. This CDR3 has 18 residues. The CDR3 region is CASSLPILAGGTTDTQYF. In nucleotides, the CDR3 is TGTGCCAGCAGTTTACCCATCCTAGCGGGAGGGACCACAGATACGCAGTATTTT.